This T cell receptor beta chain was obtained from a study of control samples from healthy donors and cancer patients. CDR3 length: 12 residues. Germline V lookup: CDR1 MNHEY, CDR2 SVGAGI. The V and J ends lost 6 bases and 7 bases, in that order; junction bases with no gene match: 2. The table came from immunoSEQ multiplex PCR; TCRdb's copy has only in-frame clones and leaves some out. The sample lists 100,000 to 150,000 clones; roughly 89% were seen once. Sequences were obtained from blood. The chain carries TRBV6-5 and TRBJ1-4; 7 bases agree with TRBD1. The TCR comes from a man between 18 and 29 years old in good health. For the CDR3, the DNA is TGTGCCAGCAGCAACAGGGGTGAAAAACTGTTTTTT. Protein product: CASSNRGEKLFF.